The 27 T cell receptor beta chains reported below all come from one sample, sequenced in a study of graft-versus-host responses after intestinal transplantation. Sequenced by immunoSEQ multiplex PCR; TCRdb stores in-frame clones only, minus some. The sample consists of fewer than 150,000 clones, 85% to 95% of them appearing once. No antigen has been assigned to these receptors. This material consisted of unstimulated CD4+ T cells sorted from spleen or lymph node cells, taken before intestinal transplant. Every receptor here comes from a human donor who received an intestinal transplant.

This rearrangement joins TRBV5-1 to TRBJ1-1; D is perhaps TRBD1 (6 bases). CDR1 is SGHRS, CDR2 YFSETQ, per germline. V was cut by 4 bases and J by 5 bases, with 9 bases left in between. CDR3 length: 12 amino acids. The CDR3 region has the DNA TGCGCCAGCAGCGTCGGACAGACTGAAGCTTTCTTT. This translates into CASSVGQTEAFF. The variable domain in full, with the rest retrieved from reference TRBV5-1 and TRBJ1-1, is KAGVTQTPRYLIKTRGQQVTLSCSPISGHRSVSWYQQTPGQGLQFLFEYFSETQRNKGNFPGRFSGRQFSNSRSEMNVSTLELGDSALYLCASSVGQTEAFFGQGTRLTVV.

The CDR3 region has the DNA TGCAGCATACAAGGGGGGGTTGAAGCTTTCTTT. Translation gives CSIQGGVEAFF. This sequence joins TRBV29-1 and TRBJ1-1, with D possibly matching TRBD1 (6 bases). CDR1 and CDR2 (germline): SQVTM, ANQGSEA. The length of the CDR3 is 11 residues. Trimming cost V 8 bases and J 7 bases, with 14 bases left between them. Supplemented by reference TRBV29-1 and TRBJ1-1, the full variable domain reads SAVISQKPSRDICQRGTSLTIQCQVDSQVTMMFWYRQQPGQSLTLIATANQGSEATYESGFVIDKFPISRPNLTFSTLTVSNMSPEDSSIYLCSIQGGVEAFFGQGTRLTVV.

The rearrangement uses TRBV19 and TRBJ1-5, with D uncertain. The CDR3 sequence is 13 residues long. Trimming removed 3 bases at V and 6 bases at J, with 9 bases between. The germline CDR1 and CDR2 sequences are LNHDA and SQIVND (reference sequence). The CDR3 nucleotides read TGTGCCAGTAGTATTCAAGGGTTTCAGCCCCAGCATTTT. Translated: CASSIQGFQPQHF.

This clone has a handful of counts. The chain joins TRBV9 to TRBJ2-3; unclear D gene. The length of the CDR3 is 12 residues. Per germline, CDR1 SGDLS and CDR2 YYNGEE. The V gene lost 0 bases and the J gene lost 4 bases, with 3 bases spanning the gap. In DNA form, the CDR3 reads TGTGCCAGCAGCGTAGGAGCAGATACGCAGTATTTT. Its translation: CASSVGADTQYF.

The chain couples TRBV29-1 to TRBJ2-7; a possible D gene is TRBD2 (6 bases). This CDR3 is 12 amino acids long. Looked up from germline, CDR1 is SQVTM and CDR2 is ANQGSEA. Trimming took off 4 bases at V and 7 bases at J, with 14 bases between the two ends. CDR3 nucleotide sequence: TGCAGCGTTGCGGACGGGAGATTGGAGCAGTACTTC. Its translation: CSVADGRLEQYF.

The chain employs TRBV6-6 and TRBJ1-1; no reliable D call. The CDR3 contains 11 residues. The V end was cut by 2 bases, the J end by 8 bases, with 6 bases between. The germline V gene encodes CDR1 MNHNY and CDR2 SVGAGI (reference sequence). This CDR3 reads CASSYGEEAFF. CDR3 DNA: TGTGCCAGCAGTTACGGGGAGGAAGCTTTCTTT.

The chain is built from TRBV5-4 and TRBJ1-2; D not resolved. Per germline, CDR1 SGHNT and CDR2 YYREEE (reference sequence). Trimming stripped 5 bases from V and 4 bases from J, with 18 bases between. The length of the CDR3 is 15 residues. CDR3 protein: CASRRASESPYGYTF. Written as DNA, the CDR3 is TGTGCCAGCAGGAGGGCTTCGGAGAGCCCCTATGGCTACACCTTC.

The chain recombines TRBV9 with TRBJ2-1, with a tentative D call TRBD2 (7 bases). Trimming took off 2 bases at V and 3 bases at J, with 21 bases between the two ends. Germline CDR1 and CDR2: SGDLS and YYNGEE. The CDR3 contains 18 residues. CDR3 DNA: TGTGCCAGCAGCGTCAGGGGCGGGGGCCCTACACGCTACAATGAGCAGTTCTTC. Its protein product is CASSVRGGGPTRYNEQFF.

This chain's CDR3 is CASSLRLENEQFF. CDR3 DNA: TGCGCCAGCAGCTTGCGACTTGAGAATGAGCAGTTCTTC. This chain connects TRBV5-1 to TRBJ2-1, with unresolved D. This CDR3 comprises 13 residues. Germline CDR1 SGHRS, CDR2 YFSETQ. V was pared by 1 base and J by 7 bases, with 9 bases between.

The chain couples TRBV6-1 to TRBJ1-4, with 7 nucleotides matching TRBD1. CDR1 MNHNS and CDR2 SASEGT come from the germline V gene. V trimming: 8 bases; J trimming: 4 bases; junction bases outside the gene matches: 4. This CDR3 region has 13 residues. The CDR3 is CASEGQINEKLFF. The CDR3 DNA reads TGTGCCAGCGAGGGACAGATTAATGAAAAACTGTTTTTT.

The rearrangement joins TRBV10-3 to TRBJ2-5; 8 bases are a match to TRBD1. CDR3 length equals 16 residues. J was trimmed by 1 base and V by 0 bases; bases with no gene match: 4. Germline V CDR1 and CDR2: ENHRY, SYGVKD. The CDR3 protein is CAISESRGTGQETQYF. The CDR3 bases are TGTGCCATCAGTGAGTCGAGGGGGACAGGCCAAGAGACCCAGTACTTC.

CDR3 sequence: CASRLVPLQDAYSTDTQYF. The CDR3 DNA follows: TGTGCAAGTCGCTTAGTCCCTTTACAGGACGCCTATAGCACAGATACGCAGTATTTT. The gene calls are TRBV12-2 and TRBJ2-3; TRBD1 was called by the table and not checked on the DNA. TRBV12-2 is a documented pseudogene. This CDR3 is 19 amino acids long.

The genes are TRBV19 and TRBJ1-2; D is unresolved. CDR3 length: 18 amino acids. CDR1 is LNHDA and CDR2 is SQIVND in the germline V gene (reference sequence). V lost 2 bases and J lost 1, with 20 bases in between. The CDR3 sequence is CASSIRPSLGSLNYGYTF. In nucleotides, the CDR3 is TGTGCCAGTAGTATACGCCCTTCGTTGGGTTCCCTTAACTATGGCTACACCTTC.

This rearrangement joins TRBV9 to TRBJ2-3; D may be TRBD2 (5 bases). The V and J ends lost 3 bases and 5 bases respectively, with 10 bases between them. Germline V lookup: CDR1 SGDLS, CDR2 YYNGEE. The CDR3 sequence is 13 residues long. The CDR3 DNA reads as TGTGCCAGCAGCGGACAAGGAGGAGATACGCAGTATTTT. Translated: CASSGQGGDTQYF. The complete variable domain, with remaining parts taken from reference TRBV9 and TRBJ2-3, reads DSGVTQTPKHLITATGQRVTLRCSPRSGDLSVYWYQQSLDQGLQFLIQYYNGEERAKGNILERFSAQQFPDLHSELNLSSLELGDSALYFCASSGQGGDTQYFGPGTRLTVL.

This sequence joins TRBV4-1 and TRBJ1-4; 11 bases map to TRBD1. J gave up 0 bases and V 5 bases, and 11 bases lay outside the gene matches. Per germline, CDR1 MGHRA and CDR2 YSYEKL. The CDR3 totals 19 residues. The CDR3 bases are TGCGCCAGCAGCGCATATCCGGGACAGGGGGTTGCAACTAATGAAAAACTGTTTTTT. It translates to CASSAYPGQGVATNEKLFF.

The chain joins TRBV6-1 to TRBJ1-2, with a weak D call TRBD1 (5 bases). This CDR3 spans 14 amino acids. Germline assignment: CDR1 MNHNS and CDR2 SASEGT. The ends were cut back, 6 bases at V and 4 bases at J, with 15 bases in the middle. For the CDR3, the DNA is TGTGCCAGCAGCCCTAGGGACGGGACCTATGGCTACACCTTC. Residues: CASSPRDGTYGYTF.

The chain uses TRBV10-3 and TRBJ2-1; 10 positions match TRBD2. Trimming removed 4 bases from V and 3 bases from J; junction bases left unmatched: 3. The CDR3 has 15 residues. Germline V lookup: CDR1 ENHRY, CDR2 SYGVKD. The CDR3 protein is CAISGTSGIYNEQFF. CDR3 sequence (DNA): TGTGCCATCAGTGGTACTAGCGGGATCTACAATGAGCAGTTCTTC.

The chain combines TRBV6-1 with TRBJ2-7; D gene unclear. The CDR3 contains 14 residues. The germline V and J ends were trimmed by 8 bases and 4 bases, with 18 bases remaining between them. In germline, CDR1 is MNHNS, CDR2 SASEGT. In nucleotides, the CDR3 is TGTGCCAGCTCCGGTACGGTTAGGGTGTACGAGCAGTACTTC. Amino acid sequence: CASSGTVRVYEQYF.

This clone was found once. The chain links TRBV19 to TRBJ1-2; 8 positions match TRBD1. The CDR3 loop spans 13 amino acids. Per germline, CDR1 LNHDA and CDR2 SQIVND (reference sequence). With 5 bases clipped from V and 4 bases from J, the junction kept 3 bases outside the gene matches. The CDR3 DNA is TGTGCCAGTAGTCGGGACAGGACCTATGGCTACACCTTC. Translation gives CASSRDRTYGYTF.

CDR3 residues: CASSELGEKLFF. The CDR3 nucleotides read TGTGCCAGCAGTGAACTCGGTGAAAAACTGTTTTTT. The chain has TRBV6-1 and TRBJ1-4; D is ambiguous. The germline CDR1 and CDR2 sequences are MNHNS and SASEGT. Deletions cut 2 bases from V and 7 bases from J, with 5 bases between. The length of the CDR3 is 12 residues.

This clone was picked up one time. The rearrangement joins TRBV7-8 to TRBJ2-1; TRBD2 matches at 9 bases. Germline CDR1 and CDR2: SGHVS and FQNEAQ. The CDR3 contains 15 residues. V dropped 6 bases and J dropped 8; count of bases not matched to a gene: 11. CDR3 sequence reads: CASRIKPTSGDEQFF. DNA for the CDR3: TGTGCCAGCAGAATAAAACCGACTAGCGGCGATGAGCAGTTCTTC.

The CDR3 DNA reads as TGCGCCAGCAGCTTGGCAGACTCCGGGACAAGGAGTATCGGGGAGCTGTTTTTT. Translated: CASSLADSGTRSIGELFF. This chain joins TRBV5-1 and TRBJ2-2; D is possibly TRBD1 (6 bases). The V end was cut by 0 bases, the J end by 7 bases, with 22 bases between. The CDR3 is 18 amino acids. The germline CDR1 and CDR2 sequences are SGHRS and YFSETQ.

The CDR3 reads CATLGTLYNEQFF. CDR3 DNA sequence: TGTGCCACGCTGGGGACCCTTTACAATGAGCAGTTCTTC. This chain joins TRBV6-1 and TRBJ2-1, with D possibly being TRBD1 or TRBD2 (5 bases each). This CDR3 comprises 13 residues. V dropped 10 bases and J dropped 4 bases, with 14 bases sitting between them. The germline gives CDR1 MNHNS, CDR2 SASEGT.

The V and J genes are TRBV12-2 and TRBJ2-5; the D call of TRBD2 is as the table states it, not checked on the DNA. TRBV12-2 has pseudogene status. The CDR3 runs 17 residues. The CDR3 coding sequence is TGTGCAAGTCCCCAAGTCTCTAGCGGGGGGGTCGAGGAGACCCAGTACTTC. It specifies CASPQVSSGGVEETQYF.

This clone has a single count. The chain is built from TRBV18 and TRBJ2-7; D is unresolved. V was shortened by 2 bases and J by 3 bases, with 5 bases between the two germline ends. The CDR3 consists of 12 residues. The germline gives CDR1 KGHSH, CDR2 LQKENI. The chain's CDR3 is CASSPGNYEQYF. The DNA for the CDR3 is TGTGCCAGCTCACCAGGAAACTACGAGCAGTACTTC.

J is TRBJ2-7 and V is TRBV4-1; D remains unclear. The V end lost 3 bases, the J end lost 1 base, and 10 bases lay between the germline ends. Germline lookup yields CDR1 MGHRA and CDR2 YSYEKL. The CDR3 sequence is 14 residues long. CDR3 coding DNA: TGCGCCAGCAGCCAGGACGACACGTCCTACGAGCAGTACTTC. Protein product: CASSQDDTSYEQYF.

The V call is TRBV5-1, the J call TRBJ2-5; 8 nucleotides agree with TRBD2. Per the germline V gene, CDR1 is SGHRS and CDR2 is YFSETQ. The CDR3 sequence is 16 residues long. The J segment lost 4 bases and the V segment lost 9 bases, leaving 17 bases of the junction unmatched. CDR3 nucleotides: TGCGCCACCATGGTCGGGGCTAGCGGGTTTTTAGAGACCCAGTACTTC. Translating it yields CATMVGASGFLETQYF.